These 18 T cell receptor beta chains originate from one sample sequenced in a study of T cell responses to AZD1222 COVID-19 vaccine. This table comes from immunoSEQ multiplex PCR, and its TCRdb copy is limited to in-frame clones, with some not included. This sample has about 140,000 clones, with roughly nine tenths found just once. Sequencing was performed on peripheral blood, taken 28 days after the second dose of the MenACWY control vaccine. The receptors shown here come from an adult who received the MenACWY meningococcal vaccine as a control.

The chain couples TRBV10-3 to TRBJ2-3, with D perhaps matching TRBD2 (5 bases). CDR1 and CDR2 (germline): ENHRY, SYGVKD. V shed 6 bases and J shed 1 base, with 11 bases lying between them. There are 14 residues in the CDR3. The CDR3 DNA reads TGTGCCATCAGGACGCGGCGGGGCACAGATACGCAGTATTTT. Its protein is CAIRTRRGTDTQYF.

CDR3 residues: CATRWGLGTGELFF. Here the CDR3 DNA reads TGTGCCACCAGATGGGGGCTGGGCACCGGGGAGCTGTTTTTT. The genes are TRBV27 and TRBJ2-2; D is possibly TRBD1 (6 bases). This CDR3 spans 14 amino acids. CDR1 and CDR2 from the germline V gene are MNHEY and SMNVEV (reference sequence). The ends were cut back, 10 bases at V and 4 bases at J, with 16 bases in the middle.

The chain couples TRBV6-5 to TRBJ2-7, with TRBD1 as a possible D gene (5 bases). V was pared by 6 bases and J by 4 bases, with 13 bases between. CDR3 length: 13 residues. Looked up from germline, CDR1 is MNHEY and CDR2 is SVGAGI. CDR3 nucleotides: TGTGCCAGCAGCGCCGACAGAGTATACGAGCAGTACTTC. Translation: CASSADRVYEQYF.

The chain combines TRBV7-2 with TRBJ2-1, with D possibly being TRBD1 (6 bases). Germline V gene lookup returns CDR1 SGHTA and CDR2 FQGNSA. The CDR3 is 14 residues long. Trimming removed 1 base from V and 6 bases from J, with 10 bases in between. The CDR3 region is CASSLVRGGNEQFF. CDR3 DNA sequence: TGTGCCAGCAGCTTAGTGAGAGGGGGCAATGAGCAGTTCTTC.

V gene TRBV11-3 combines with J gene TRBJ2-3; TRBD2 matches at 9 bases. The V gene's germline CDR1 is SGHNT and CDR2 YENEEA. This CDR3 spans 15 amino acids. V was pared by 2 bases and J by 2 bases, with 2 bases of the junction left unmatched. Here the CDR3 DNA reads TGTGCCAGCAGCTTAAGCGGGAGGCCCACAGATACGCAGTATTTT. It translates to CASSLSGRPTDTQYF.

This clone was counted once. The V gene is TRBV3-1 (or the pseudogene TRBV3-2), the J gene TRBJ2-7, with 7 bases matching TRBD1. The CDR3 runs 14 residues. The V segment lost 1 base and the J segment 0 bases; nucleotides outside the gene matches: 0. Germline assignment: CDR1 LGHDT and CDR2 YNNKEL (reference sequence). The CDR3 loop is CASSQGQGSYEQYF. CDR3 nucleotides: TGTGCCAGCAGCCAAGGACAGGGCTCCTACGAGCAGTACTTC.

The chain combines TRBV3-1 (or the pseudogene TRBV3-2) with TRBJ2-1; D ambiguous. CDR1 is LGHDT, CDR2 YNNKEL, per germline (reference sequence). V was cut by 3 bases and J by 7 bases, with 7 bases left in between. The CDR3 sequence is 12 residues long. The CDR3 region has the DNA TGTGCCAGCAGCCAGTTCTGTAATGAGCAGTTCTTC. Protein product: CASSQFCNEQFF.

The count of this clone is one. This chain joins TRBV10-3 and TRBJ2-5, with TRBD1 matching 11 bases. CDR3 length: 15 residues. The germline CDR1 and CDR2 sequences are ENHRY and SYGVKD. J was trimmed by 5 bases and V by 8 bases; bases with no gene match: 10. This chain's CDR3 is CAIGQGATFVETQYF. In nucleotides, the CDR3 is TGTGCCATCGGACAGGGGGCCACGTTTGTGGAGACCCAGTACTTC.

The CDR3: CASSPRETDGYTF. In nucleotides, the CDR3 is TGTGCCAGTAGCCCCAGGGAGACTGATGGCTACACCTTC. J is TRBJ1-2 and V is TRBV19, with D perhaps TRBD1 (5 bases). Germline CDR1 is LNHDA and CDR2 is SQIVND (reference sequence). Trimming removed 6 bases at V and 6 bases at J, with 14 bases between. There are 13 residues in the CDR3.

The chain couples TRBV2 to TRBJ1-3, with D tentatively TRBD1 (5 bases). There are 15 residues in the CDR3. V was pared by 4 bases and J by 3 bases, with 13 bases between. Per the germline V gene, CDR1 is SNHLY and CDR2 is FYNNEI. The CDR3 here is CASSVIQAVGNTIYF. The CDR3 region has the DNA TGTGCCAGCAGTGTTATACAGGCAGTTGGAAACACCATATATTTT.

The CDR3 nucleotides read TGTGCCAGCTCACCCGGGACTAGCTCCTACGAGCAGTACTTC. This translates into CASSPGTSSYEQYF. The chain uses TRBV18 and TRBJ2-7; 8 bases line up with TRBD2. CDR3 size: 14 residues. V gave up 3 bases and J gave up 0 bases; unmatched junction bases: 1. CDR1 and CDR2 (germline): KGHSH, LQKENI.

This sequence joins TRBV19 and TRBJ2-6; D not resolved. Germline V gene sequence: CDR1 LNHDA, CDR2 SQIVND (reference sequence). The V gene lost 4 bases and the J gene lost 0 bases, with 4 bases spanning the gap. The CDR3 has 14 residues. The DNA for the CDR3 is TGTGCCAGTAGTACAACCTCTGGGGCCAACGTCCTGACTTTC. Its protein is CASSTTSGANVLTF.

The chain carries TRBV19 and TRBJ2-7; D is possibly TRBD1 or TRBD2 (6 bases each). This CDR3 region has 13 residues. The germline V and J ends were trimmed by 9 bases and 3 bases, with 15 bases remaining between them. Germline CDR1 reads LNHDA; CDR2 reads SQIVND (reference sequence). The CDR3 DNA follows: TGTGCCAGAAAACTGGGGGGCGGCTACGAGCAGTACTTC. Amino acids: CARKLGGGYEQYF.

This chain connects TRBV7-2 to TRBJ1-4; D is perhaps TRBD1 (5 bases). Germline-derived CDR1 and CDR2 are SGHTA and FQGNSA. Trimming took off 4 bases at V and 4 bases at J, with 13 bases between the two ends. This CDR3 comprises 15 residues. This CDR3 reads CASSSEQGLNEKLFF. For the CDR3, the DNA is TGTGCCAGCAGCTCCGAGCAGGGCCTTAATGAAAAACTGTTTTTT.

The chain links TRBV7-8 to TRBJ2-5; D unresolved. Germline CDR1 and CDR2: SGHVS and FQNEAQ. Deletions cut 2 bases from V and 4 bases from J, with 17 bases between. This CDR3 has 16 residues. The CDR3 bases are TGTGCCAGCAGCTTACGTCCACGGCTACTTGCAGAGACCCAGTACTTC. It is translated as CASSLRPRLLAETQYF. Using reference TRBV7-8 and TRBJ2-5 for the parts outside the CDR3, the full variable domain is GAGVSQSPRYKVAKRGQDVALRCDPISGHVSLFWYQQALGQGPEFLTYFQNEAQLDKSGLPSDRFFAERPEGSVSTLKIQRTQQEDSAVYLCASSLRPRLLAETQYFGPGTRLLVL.

The rearrangement joins TRBV4-1 to TRBJ2-3; D is uncertain. V was shortened by 3 bases and J by 2 bases, with 9 bases between the two germline ends. The CDR3 totals 14 residues. Germline CDR1 MGHRA, CDR2 YSYEKL. CDR3 in amino acids: CASSHHEATDTQYF. The CDR3 region has the DNA TGCGCCAGCAGCCATCACGAAGCCACAGATACGCAGTATTTT.

The V call is TRBV5-1, the J call TRBJ2-7; D is ambiguous. The CDR3 consists of 14 residues. Per germline, CDR1 SGHRS and CDR2 YFSETQ. Trimming shortened V by 0 bases and J by 6 bases, and 13 bases separated the two germline ends. The CDR3 DNA sequence: TGCGCCAGCAGCTTGGACGGCAGGCTCTCCGAGCAGTACTTC. It yields the protein CASSLDGRLSEQYF.

This clone showed up just once. The chain links TRBV6-2 or TRBV6-3 to TRBJ1-1; TRBD1 is a possible D gene (5 bases). Germline V gene data show CDR1 as MNHEY and CDR2 as SVGEGT. V was clipped by 6 bases and J by 0 bases, with 20 bases between them. The CDR3 spans 17 residues. CDR3 residues: CASSRQGWFGLNTEAFF. As DNA, the CDR3 is TGTGCCAGCAGCCGCCAGGGATGGTTTGGGCTGAACACTGAAGCTTTCTTT.